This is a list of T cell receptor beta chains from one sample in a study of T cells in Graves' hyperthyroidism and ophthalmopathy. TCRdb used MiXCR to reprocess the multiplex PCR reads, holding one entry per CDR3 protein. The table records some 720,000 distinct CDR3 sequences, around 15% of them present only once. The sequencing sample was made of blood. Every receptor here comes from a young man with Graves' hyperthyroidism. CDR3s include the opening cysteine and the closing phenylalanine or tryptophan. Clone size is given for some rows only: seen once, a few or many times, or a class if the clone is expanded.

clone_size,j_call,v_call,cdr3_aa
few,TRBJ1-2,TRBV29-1,CSVESRVDYGYTF
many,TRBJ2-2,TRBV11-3,CASSGTSGITGELFF
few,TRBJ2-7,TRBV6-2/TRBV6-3,CASSSRRLAGANEQYF
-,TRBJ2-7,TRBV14,CASSQEGRYEQYF
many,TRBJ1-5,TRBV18,CASSPDRGARQPQHF
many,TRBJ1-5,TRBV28,CASSLMDWGPQHF
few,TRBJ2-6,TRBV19,CASSIRQDFSSGANVLTF
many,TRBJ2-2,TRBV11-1,CASSLSRFSGELFF
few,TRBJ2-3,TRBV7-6,CASSFAMRRGWDTQYF
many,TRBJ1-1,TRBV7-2,CASSLSEDTEAFF
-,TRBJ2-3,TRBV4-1,CASSQEVAGGPDTQYF
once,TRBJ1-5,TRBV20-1,CSARDTTGGDQPQHF
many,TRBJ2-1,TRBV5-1,CASSSLAAEYNEQFF
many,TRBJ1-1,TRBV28,CASSPTINSNTEAFF
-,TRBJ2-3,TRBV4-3,CASSQDEGGSSDTQYF
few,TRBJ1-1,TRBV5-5,CASSFRLIGNTEAFF
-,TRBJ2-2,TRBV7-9,CASSLAQQGLGELFF
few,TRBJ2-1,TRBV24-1,CATSEVGGGDEQFF
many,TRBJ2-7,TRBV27,CASSWDLWTEQYF